This T cell receptor beta chain was captured in a study of T cell changes during pregnancy in multiple sclerosis. Trimming at V came to 0 bases and at J to 14 bases, leaving 6 bases not matched to a gene. This CDR3 comprises 13 residues. The germline V gene encodes CDR1 SNHLY and CDR2 FYNNEI. The method was immunoSEQ multiplex PCR; TCRdb's version includes in-frame clones alone and lacks a portion of them. The profile covers 35,000 to 50,000 clones, with around 90% appearing a single time and less than 0.5% taken by the ten largest. The sequence was obtained from a female donor in good health, enrolled as a control in a pregnancy study. This rearrangement joins TRBV2 to TRBJ2-3; 9 positions agree with TRBD1. Sequences were derived from CD4+ T cells from peripheral blood mononuclear cells, sampled in the third trimester of pregnancy. CDR3 coding DNA: TGTGCCAGCAGTGAAGCGCGGGACAGGGTAATGTATTTT. This sequence encodes CASSEARDRVMYF. Using reference TRBV2 and TRBJ2-3 for the parts outside the CDR3, the full variable domain is EPEVTQTPSHQVTQMGQEVILRCVPISNHLYFYWYRQILGQKVEFLVSFYNNEISEKSEIFDDQFSVERPDGSNFTLKIRSTKLEDSAMYFCASSEARDRVMYFGPGTRLTVL.